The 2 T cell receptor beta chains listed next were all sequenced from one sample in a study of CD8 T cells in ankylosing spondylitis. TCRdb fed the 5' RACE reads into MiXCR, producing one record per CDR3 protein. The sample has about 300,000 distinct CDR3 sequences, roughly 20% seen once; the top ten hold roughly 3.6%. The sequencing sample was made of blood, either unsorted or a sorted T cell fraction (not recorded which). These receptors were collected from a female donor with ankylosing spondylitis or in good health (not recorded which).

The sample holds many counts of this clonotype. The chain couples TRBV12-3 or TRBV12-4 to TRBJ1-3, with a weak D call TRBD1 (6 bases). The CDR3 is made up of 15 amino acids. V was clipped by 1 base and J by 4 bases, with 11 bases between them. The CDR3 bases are TGTGCCAGCAGTTTAGAGACAGGCAGGGGAAACACCATATATTTT. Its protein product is CASSLETGRGNTIYF.

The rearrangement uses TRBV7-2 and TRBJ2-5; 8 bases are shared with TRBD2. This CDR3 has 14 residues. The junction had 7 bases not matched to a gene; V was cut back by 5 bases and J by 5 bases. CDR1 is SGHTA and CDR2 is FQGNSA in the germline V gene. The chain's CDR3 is CASSPAGVTETQYF. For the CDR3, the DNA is TGTGCCAGCAGCCCAGCGGGAGTAACGGAGACCCAGTACTTC.